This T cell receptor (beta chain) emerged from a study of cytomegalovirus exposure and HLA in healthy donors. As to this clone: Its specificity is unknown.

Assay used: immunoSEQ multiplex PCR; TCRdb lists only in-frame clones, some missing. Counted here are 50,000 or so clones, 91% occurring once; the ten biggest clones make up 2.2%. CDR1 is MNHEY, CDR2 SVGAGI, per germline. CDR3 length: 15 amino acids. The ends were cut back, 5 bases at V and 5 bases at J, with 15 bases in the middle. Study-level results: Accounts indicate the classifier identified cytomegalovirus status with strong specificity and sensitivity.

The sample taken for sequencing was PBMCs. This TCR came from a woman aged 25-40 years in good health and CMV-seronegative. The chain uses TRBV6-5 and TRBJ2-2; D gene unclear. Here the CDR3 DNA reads TGTGCCAGCAGTCGTATCCGGCGGCCGACCGGGGAGCTGTTTTTT. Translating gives CASSRIRRPTGELFF.